The clone carrying this T cell receptor (beta chain) was seen at least ten times. The data stem from a study of T cells after posttransplantation cyclophosphamide. Assay used: immunoSEQ multiplex PCR; TCRdb lists only in-frame clones, some missing. This repertoire holds some 40,000 clones, and none appear only once. The CDR3 runs 13 residues. The V gene's germline CDR1 is LNHNV and CDR2 YYDKDF (reference sequence). Between the trimmed V and J ends, which lost 0 bases and 4 bases, there was a span of 6 bases. Sequencing used PBMCs. The sequence derives from a man aged 25 to 40 in good health and a related stem cell transplant donor. This chain uses TRBV15 with TRBJ2-5; D unresolved. CDR3 sequence reads: CATSRDHRETQYF. The CDR3 nucleotides are TGTGCCACCAGCAGAGATCACAGAGAGACCCAGTACTTC. The full variable domain, with the rest looked up from reference TRBV15 and TRBJ2-5, is DAMVIQNPRYQVTQFGKPVTLSCSQTLNHNVMYWYQQKSSQAPKLLFHYYDKDFNNEADTPDNFQSRRPNTSFCFLDIRSPGLGDTAMYLCATSRDHRETQYFGPGTRLLVL.